This TCR beta chain stems from a study of identifying expanded T cells in peripheral blood. The CDR3 runs 18 residues. Germline CDR1 SGHVS, CDR2 FNYEAQ. The ends lost 2 bases at V and 7 bases at J; junction bases unmatched: 15. No infections or other immune events were documented during collection. TCRdb keeps only in-frame clones here, not all; method: immunoSEQ multiplex PCR. The sample lists tens of thousands of clones; roughly four fifths were seen once. Sequences were obtained from blood. V usage is TRBV7-6 and J usage is TRBJ2-7, with 12 bases matching TRBD2. The TCR sequence derives from a person between 18 and 75 years old in good health. The CDR3 here is CASSLSGLAGGPVGEQYF. The CDR3 nucleotides read TGTGCCAGCAGCTTATCGGGCCTAGCGGGAGGGCCCGTAGGTGAGCAGTACTTC.